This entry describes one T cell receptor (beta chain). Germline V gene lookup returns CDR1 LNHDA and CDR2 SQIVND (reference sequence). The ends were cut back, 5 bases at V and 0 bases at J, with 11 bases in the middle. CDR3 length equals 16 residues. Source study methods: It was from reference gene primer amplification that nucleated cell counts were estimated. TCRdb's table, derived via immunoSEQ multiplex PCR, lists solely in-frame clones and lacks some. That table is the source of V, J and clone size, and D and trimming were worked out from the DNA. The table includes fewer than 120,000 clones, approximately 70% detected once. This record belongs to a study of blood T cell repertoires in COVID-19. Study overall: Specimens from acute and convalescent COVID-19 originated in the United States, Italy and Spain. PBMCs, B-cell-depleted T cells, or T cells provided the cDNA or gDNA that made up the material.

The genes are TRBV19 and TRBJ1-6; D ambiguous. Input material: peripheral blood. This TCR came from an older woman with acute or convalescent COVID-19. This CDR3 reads CASSPTMSSYNSPLHF. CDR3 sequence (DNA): TGTGCCAGTAGTCCGACTATGAGCTCCTATAATTCACCCCTCCACTTT.